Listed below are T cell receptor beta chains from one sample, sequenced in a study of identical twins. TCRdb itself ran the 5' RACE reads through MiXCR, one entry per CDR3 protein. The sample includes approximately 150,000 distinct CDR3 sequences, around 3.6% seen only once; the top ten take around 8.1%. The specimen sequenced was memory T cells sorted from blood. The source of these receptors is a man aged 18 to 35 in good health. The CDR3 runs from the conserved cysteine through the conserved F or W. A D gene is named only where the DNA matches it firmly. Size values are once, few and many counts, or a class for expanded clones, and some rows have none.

DNA: TGCAACCTCACCGGCCGGGGAGCTTTCTTT
CDR3: CNLTGRGAFF
J: TRBJ1-1
size: many
V: TRBV20-1
D: NA

DNA: TGCGCCAGCGCAACACCGGGACTAAACTACGAGCAGTACTTC
CDR3: CASATPGLNYEQYF
J: TRBJ2-7
size: many
V: TRBV5-1
D: TRBD2

DNA: TGTGCCAGCAGTCCTCTGATGGCTAGCTTTGGCGGGGAGCTGTTTTTT
CDR3: CASSPLMASFGGELFF
J: TRBJ2-2
size: many
V: TRBV12-3/TRBV12-4
D: NA

DNA: TGTGCCAGCAGCCAAGATCCGGGGTGGGGTGAAGCTTTCTTT
CDR3: CASSQDPGWGEAFF
J: TRBJ1-1
size: many
V: TRBV3-1
D: NA

DNA: TGTGCCAGCAGCCAAGACAGTAATCAGCCCCAGCATTTT
CDR3: CASSQDSNQPQHF
J: TRBJ1-5
size: many
V: TRBV16
D: NA

DNA: TGCAGTGCTAGAGAACCGACTAGCGGGGCGTTCTTC
CDR3: CSAREPTSGAFF
J: TRBJ2-1
size: many
V: TRBV20-1
D: TRBD2

DNA: TGTGCCAGCAGCCAAGTTTTGCGAGGCGGACTAGACGATACGCAGTATTTT
CDR3: CASSQVLRGGLDDTQYF
J: TRBJ2-3
size: many
V: TRBV4-2
D: TRBD2

DNA: TGTGCCAGCAGCCAACAGGGTGTGACGCAGTATTTT
CDR3: CASSQQGVTQYF
J: TRBJ2-3
size: many
V: TRBV16
D: NA

DNA: TGTGCCAGCTCAACAGGAACGAGCAATCAGCCCCAGCATTTT
CDR3: CASSTGTSNQPQHF
J: TRBJ1-5
size: few
V: TRBV18
D: NA

DNA: TGTGCCAGCAGCTTAGCGGGTCGTCTAGCGGGGCTCAATGAGCAGTTCTTC
CDR3: CASSLAGRLAGLNEQFF
J: TRBJ2-1
size: many
V: TRBV7-9
D: TRBD2

DNA: TGCGCCAGCATATATAAGACTAGCGGGAGGATCCTGTCCACCGGGGAGCTGTTTTTT
CDR3: CASIYKTSGRILSTGELFF
J: TRBJ2-2
size: many
V: TRBV10-1
D: TRBD2

DNA: TGCGCCAGCAGCCAAGAGGAGGGCACTTTAAGGGGAGATACGCAGTATTTT
CDR3: CASSQEEGTLRGDTQYF
J: TRBJ2-3
size: many
V: TRBV4-1
D: NA

DNA: TGTGCCAGCAGCCCAATAGGAGCGGGGGTCGCCGGGGAGCTGTTTTTT
CDR3: CASSPIGAGVAGELFF
J: TRBJ2-2
size: many
V: TRBV12-3/TRBV12-4
D: TRBD2

DNA: TGTGCCATCAGCAGGGTCCCCACAGATACGCAGTATTTT
CDR3: CAISRVPTDTQYF
J: TRBJ2-3
size: many
V: TRBV10-3
D: NA

DNA: TGCGCCAGCACTTACGCTAGCGGGAACACCGGGGAGCTGTTTTTT
CDR3: CASTYASGNTGELFF
J: TRBJ2-2
size: many
V: TRBV5-1
D: TRBD2

DNA: TGCAGTGCTAGAGATATTAAACCAGGGAGGTCTGGAAACACCATATATTTT
CDR3: CSARDIKPGRSGNTIYF
J: TRBJ1-3
size: many
V: TRBV20-1
D: NA

DNA: TGCAGCGGGGGGGGAGGGGCGCAAGGAACCGGGGAGCTGTTTTTT
CDR3: CSGGGGAQGTGELFF
J: TRBJ2-2
size: NA
V: TRBV29-1
D: TRBD2

DNA: TGCGCCAGCAGCTTGGGCGGCAGTTTACAAGAGACCCAGTACTTC
CDR3: CASSLGGSLQETQYF
J: TRBJ2-5
size: many
V: TRBV5-1
D: NA

DNA: TGCAGCGTTGTTCTAGCGGGAGAGGTTTGGGCCTACAATGAGCAGTTCTTC
CDR3: CSVVLAGEVWAYNEQFF
J: TRBJ2-1
size: many
V: TRBV29-1
D: TRBD2

DNA: TGTGCCATCAGTGTTGGACTTGGGGGATGGGTCGAGCAGTTCTTC
CDR3: CAISVGLGGWVEQFF
J: TRBJ2-1
size: many
V: TRBV10-3
D: NA

DNA: TGTGCCTGGAGGACAGGGGGAGTTCCTGGCTACACCTTC
CDR3: CAWRTGGVPGYTF
J: TRBJ1-2
size: few
V: TRBV30
D: TRBD1

DNA: TGTGCCAGCAGGACCCAGGGGTACTATGGCTACACCTTC
CDR3: CASRTQGYYGYTF
J: TRBJ1-2
size: NA
V: TRBV12-3/TRBV12-4
D: NA

DNA: TGTGCCATCAGCGTTGACTCCTACAATGAGCAGTTCTTC
CDR3: CAISVDSYNEQFF
J: TRBJ2-1
size: many
V: TRBV10-3
D: NA

DNA: TGTGCTAGTGGTTCGACAGGGAATGAAAAACTGTTTTTT
CDR3: CASGSTGNEKLFF
J: TRBJ1-4
size: many
V: TRBV12-5
D: TRBD1

DNA: TGCAGTGCCCGGGACAGGGTGAAAAGCACAGATACGCAGTATTTT
CDR3: CSARDRVKSTDTQYF
J: TRBJ2-3
size: many
V: TRBV20-1
D: TRBD1

DNA: TGTGCCAGCTCCGAAGTAGCAGGGACGAACTATGGCTACACCTTC
CDR3: CASSEVAGTNYGYTF
J: TRBJ1-2
size: many
V: TRBV12-3/TRBV12-4
D: NA

DNA: TGCGCCAGCCGTAGGACAGGCCCTTCCCAAGAGACCCAGTACTTC
CDR3: CASRRTGPSQETQYF
J: TRBJ2-5
size: many
V: TRBV5-1
D: TRBD1